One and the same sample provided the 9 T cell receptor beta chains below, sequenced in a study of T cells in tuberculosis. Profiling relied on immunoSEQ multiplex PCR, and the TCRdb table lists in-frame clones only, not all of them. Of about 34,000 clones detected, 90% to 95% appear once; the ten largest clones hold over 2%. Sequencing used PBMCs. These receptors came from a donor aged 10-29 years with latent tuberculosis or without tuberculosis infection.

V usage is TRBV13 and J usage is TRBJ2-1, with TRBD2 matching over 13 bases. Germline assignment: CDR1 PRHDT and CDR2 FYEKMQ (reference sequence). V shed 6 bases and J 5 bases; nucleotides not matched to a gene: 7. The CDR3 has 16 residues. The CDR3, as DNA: TGTGCCAGCAGTTATCCGGGACTAGCGGGGCACAATGAGCAGTTCTTC. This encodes CASSYPGLAGHNEQFF.

The CDR3 nucleotides are TGCGCCAGCAGCCAAATGGGGTCCGGAGGGAAATCGGGCAATGAGCAGTTCTTC. Amino acid sequence: CASSQMGSGGKSGNEQFF. V is TRBV4-3 and J is TRBJ2-1; possibly TRBD2 for D (6 bases). V lost 2 bases and J 6 bases, leaving 23 bases between the germline ends. Germline V gene sequence: CDR1 LGHNA, CDR2 YSLEER. The CDR3 spans 18 residues.

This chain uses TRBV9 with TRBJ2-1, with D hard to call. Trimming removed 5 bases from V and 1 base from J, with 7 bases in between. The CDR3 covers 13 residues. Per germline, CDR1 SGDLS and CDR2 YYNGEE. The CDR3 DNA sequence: TGTGCCAGCAGTTTGGAGTCCTACAATGAGCAGTTCTTC. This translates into CASSLESYNEQFF. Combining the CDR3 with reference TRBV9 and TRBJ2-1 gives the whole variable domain DSGVTQTPKHLITATGQRVTLRCSPRSGDLSVYWYQQSLDQGLQFLIQYYNGEERAKGNILERFSAQQFPDLHSELNLSSLELGDSALYFCASSLESYNEQFFGPGTRLTVL.

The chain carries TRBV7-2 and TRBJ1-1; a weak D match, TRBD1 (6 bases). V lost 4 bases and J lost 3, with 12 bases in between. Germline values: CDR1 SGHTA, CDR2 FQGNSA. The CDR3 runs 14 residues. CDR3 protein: CASSSPGHHTEAFF. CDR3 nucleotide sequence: TGTGCCAGCAGCTCCCCGGGACATCACACTGAAGCTTTCTTT. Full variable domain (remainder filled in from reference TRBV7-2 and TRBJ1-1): GAGVSQSPSNKVTEKGKDVELRCDPISGHTALYWYRQSLGQGLEFLIYFQGNSAPDKSGLPSDRFSAERTGGSVSTLTIQRTQQEDSAVYLCASSSPGHHTEAFFGQGTRLTVV.

The CDR3 DNA sequence: TGTGCCAGCAGTTTATGGCCGACGGCCCAGCGGGACCGAACGCAGTTCTTC. Residues: CASSLWPTAQRDRTQFF. This chain links TRBV27 with TRBJ2-1, with 7 bases matching TRBD2. Per the germline V gene, CDR1 is MNHEY and CDR2 is SMNVEV (reference sequence). With 1 base clipped from V and 12 bases from J, the junction kept 18 bases outside the gene matches. This CDR3 is built from 17 residues.

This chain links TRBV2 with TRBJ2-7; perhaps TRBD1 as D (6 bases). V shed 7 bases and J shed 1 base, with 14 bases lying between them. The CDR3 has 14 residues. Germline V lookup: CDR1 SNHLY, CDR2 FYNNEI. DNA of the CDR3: TGTGCCAGCACCACAGGGACCTTTTCCTACGAGCAGTACTTC. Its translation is CASTTGTFSYEQYF.

The CDR3 reads CALLPGPPYNEQFF. The CDR3 DNA reads TGTGCCCTTCTGCCGGGTCCCCCTTACAATGAGCAGTTCTTC. The rearrangement uses TRBV2 and TRBJ2-1; the D is unclear. V shed 11 bases and J shed 4 bases, with 18 bases lying between them. This CDR3 has 14 amino acids. CDR1 and CDR2 (germline): SNHLY, FYNNEI.

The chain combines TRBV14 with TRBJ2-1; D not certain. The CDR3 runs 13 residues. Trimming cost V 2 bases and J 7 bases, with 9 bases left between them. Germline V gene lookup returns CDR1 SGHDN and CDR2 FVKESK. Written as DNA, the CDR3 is TGTGCCAGCAGCCAAAGCGATAGGAATGAGCAGTTCTTC. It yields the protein CASSQSDRNEQFF.

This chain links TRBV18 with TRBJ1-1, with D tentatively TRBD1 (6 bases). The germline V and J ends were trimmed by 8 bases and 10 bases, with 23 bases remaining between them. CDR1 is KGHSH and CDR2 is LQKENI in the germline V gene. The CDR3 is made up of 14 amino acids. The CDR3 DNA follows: TGTGCCAGCGCCACAGGGCTCGATTTAAAGGGAGCTTTCTTT. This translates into CASATGLDLKGAFF.